This T cell receptor (beta chain) appears in the sequencing data of a study of early T cells in non-severe SARS-CoV-2 infection. Study overall: Sequencing targeted bulk RNA from unsorted whole blood, leaving chains unpaired.

Study-level points and caveats: Comparison of clonotypes with VDJdb favored anti-spike CD8 responses while missing private and CD4 specificities.

Tagging with unique molecular identifiers was applied to individual cDNA molecules. TCRdb analysed the 5' RACE reads with MiXCR anew, one entry per CDR3 protein. This sample has tens of thousands of distinct CDR3 sequences, with over 12% found just once. This clonotype was detected ten times or more. The antigen remains undetermined. The TCR was taken from an adult who was a healthcare worker with PCR-confirmed SARS-CoV-2 infection or an uninfected control (not recorded which). The specimen sequenced was whole blood.

Written as DNA, the CDR3 is TGCGCCAGCAGTCAATCGTCTGGCGGGCGACACACCGGGGAGCTGTTTTTT. This sequence encodes CASSQSSGGRHTGELFF. The genes are TRBV23-1 and TRBJ2-2; D is possibly TRBD2 (5 bases). TRBV23-1 is recorded as an ORF, its role being uncertain. CDR3 size: 17 residues. V lost 0 bases, J lost 3 bases, and 14 bases lay in between.